What follows is one T cell receptor beta chain and its context. Its antigen is as yet unknown. This sample is part of a study of post-analysis software for immune sequencing data. General study points: The five TRBV segments detected at higher frequency in patients than in controls included TRBV5-6, TRBV5-1 and TRBV20-1.

Unique molecular identifiers had been added to the TCR beta cDNA libraries. From the PCR reads, TCRdb called clonotypes with MiXCR, one entry per CDR3 protein. This repertoire shows around 260,000 distinct CDR3 sequences, around 34% found once; its top ten account for under 5.5%. The CDR3 sequence is 15 residues long. V was shortened by 2 bases and J by 6 bases, with 11 bases between the two germline ends. Germline loops: CDR1 SGHTA, CDR2 FQGNSA. The rearrangement uses TRBV7-2 and TRBJ1-6; a weak D match, TRBD1 (5 bases). The sample taken for sequencing was blood. The TCR originated in a girl aged 10 to 17 with multiple sclerosis. CDR3 loop: CASSLRAGFNSPLHF. In DNA form, the CDR3 reads TGTGCCAGCAGCTTAAGGGCAGGGTTTAATTCACCCCTCCACTTT.